This TCR beta chain emerged from a study of blood T cell repertoires in COVID-19. TCRdb's table, derived via immunoSEQ multiplex PCR, lists solely in-frame clones and lacks some. The data contain about 49,000 clones, 81% of them seen just once; the ten biggest clones take up 20% to 25%. Germline CDR1 and CDR2: SGHAT and FQDESV (reference sequence). This CDR3 spans 15 amino acids. V shed 4 bases and J 3 bases; nucleotides not matched to a gene: 8. The material sequenced was peripheral blood. The rearrangement joins TRBV11-1 to TRBJ2-7, with TRBD1 matching over 8 bases. This clonotype was sampled from a woman older than 75 with COVID-19, enrolled during active disease. CDR3 nucleotides: TGTGCCAGCAGCTCCGACAGGGGTAACTACTACGAGCAGTACTTC. Its translation is CASSSDRGNYYEQYF. The full variable domain, its missing parts supplied by reference TRBV11-1 and TRBJ2-7, is EAEVAQSPRYKITEKSQAVAFWCDPISGHATLYWYRQILGQGPELLVQFQDESVVDDSQLPKDRFSAERLKGVDSTLKIQPAELGDSAMYLCASSSDRGNYYEQYFGPGTRLTVT.